The text below deals with one T cell receptor (beta chain). Original analysis: Reference gene primer amplification in the assay estimated nucleated cell counts. The table came from immunoSEQ multiplex PCR; TCRdb's copy has only in-frame clones and leaves some out. That table gives V, J and clone size, and the DNA gave D and trimming. Seen here are under 400,000 clones, about 92% observed once, and the top ten hold 3.9%. CDR1 is SGDLS and CDR2 is YYNGEE in the germline V gene. The length of the CDR3 is 17 residues. V lost 4 bases and J 4 bases, leaving 21 bases between the germline ends. This record belongs to a study of blood T cell repertoires in COVID-19. Study as a whole: Whether acute or convalescent, the COVID-19 samples came from the United States, Italy and Spain. In each case, the material was cDNA or gDNA derived from T cells, B-cell-depleted T cells, or PBMCs.

Sequencing was performed on peripheral blood. J is TRBJ2-4 and V is TRBV9, with D possibly being TRBD2 (6 bases). The TCR comes from a woman aged 55 to 70 with COVID-19, enrolled during active disease. The CDR3, as DNA: TGTGCCAGCAGCTCCTCAGACCCGCCCGGGAGTAAAAACATTCAGTACTTC. Its protein is CASSSSDPPGSKNIQYF.